The 17 T cell receptor beta chains below were found in one sample sequenced in a study of beta chain features in type 1 diabetes. Study-wide findings and caveats: When Type 1 diabetes patients were examined, their TCRB CDR3s proved moderately but significantly shorter in all four CD4+ subsets.

The isolated RNA, all of it, was reverse transcribed, so expressed TCRB transcripts were what got sequenced. Libraries were prepared by immunoSEQ multiplex PCR; TCRdb keeps only in-frame clonotypes and omits some of them. The data show over 600,000 clones, with around 12% seen just once and around 0.12% held by the top ten. Which antigens these TCRs recognize remains unknown. Material: naive CD4+ T cells from blood. The source is a man younger than 40 with type 1 diabetes.

This clone was seen a handful of times. The gene calls are TRBV6-6 and TRBJ1-6; 11 bases map to TRBD1. Germline CDR1 and CDR2: MNHNY and SVGAGI (reference sequence). Trimming at V came to 7 bases and at J to 7 bases, leaving 9 bases not matched to a gene. The CDR3 consists of 16 residues. The CDR3 is CASNKDRGRGNSPLHF. The CDR3 DNA is TGTGCCAGCAACAAGGACAGGGGGCGAGGCAATTCACCCCTCCACTTT.

This clone was seen a few times. The chain joins TRBV10-3 to TRBJ1-5; TRBD1 agrees at 11 bases. The trim removed 5 bases at V and 3 bases at J, leaving 6 bases unmatched. The CDR3 totals 16 residues. Germline CDR1 is ENHRY and CDR2 is SYGVKD. CDR3: CAISQFGQGANQPQHF. Here the CDR3 DNA reads TGTGCCATCAGTCAATTTGGACAGGGGGCCAATCAGCCCCAGCATTTT.

This clone was seen a handful of times. The CDR3 DNA reads TGTGCCAGCAGGCAGGGGGCTGAAAAACTGTTTTTT. It specifies CASRQGAEKLFF. The chain is built from TRBV2 and TRBJ1-4; 8 positions match TRBD1. The CDR3 spans 12 residues. Trimming took 6 bases from V and 7 from J; bases not matched to a gene: 1. CDR1 is SNHLY and CDR2 is FYNNEI in the germline V gene. The full variable domain, completed using reference TRBV2 and TRBJ1-4, is EPEVTQTPSHQVTQMGQEVILRCVPISNHLYFYWYRQILGQKVEFLVSFYNNEISEKSEIFDDQFSVERPDGSNFTLKIRSTKLEDSAMYFCASRQGAEKLFFGSGTQLSVL.

The genes are TRBV7-9 and TRBJ1-1, with a weak D call TRBD1 (5 bases). CDR1 and CDR2 from the germline V gene are SEHNR and FQNEAQ (reference sequence). V was shortened by 9 bases and J by 0 bases, with 8 bases between the two germline ends. The CDR3 contains 12 residues. The CDR3 DNA is TGTGCCAGTGACAGTCTGAACACTGAAGCTTTCTTT. Its protein is CASDSLNTEAFF.

This clone was recorded a few times. The J gene is TRBJ2-7, the V gene TRBV5-6, with a weak D call TRBD1 (6 bases). CDR3 length equals 14 residues. V gave up 4 bases and J gave up 0 bases, with 11 bases separating them. The germline CDR1 and CDR2 sequences are SGHDT and YYEEEE. Written as DNA, the CDR3 is TGTGCCAGCAGCCCACAGGGATCCTCCTACGAGCAGTACTTC. Amino acid sequence: CASSPQGSSYEQYF.

This clone was seen only a few times. This chain connects TRBV10-3 to TRBJ2-7, with TRBD1 matching 7 bases. The CDR3 runs 13 residues. Germline V lookup: CDR1 ENHRY, CDR2 SYGVKD. Unmatched junction bases numbered 9, after V lost 10 bases and J lost 3 bases. CDR3 bases: TGTGCCACGGGGACAGAGGGGTACTACGAGCAGTACTTC. Its protein product is CATGTEGYYEQYF.

This clone has more than one count but fewer than ten. The chain joins TRBV7-9 to TRBJ1-4; D is ambiguous. This CDR3 has 13 amino acids. Germline V CDR1 and CDR2: SEHNR, FQNEAQ (reference sequence). V lost 3 bases, J lost 8 bases, and 10 bases lay in between. The CDR3 nucleotides read TGTGCCAGCAGCTTGGCCCTAAGGGAAAAACTGTTTTTT. This sequence encodes CASSLALREKLFF.

The chain is built from TRBV30 and TRBJ1-4; a weak D match, TRBD1 (5 bases). The CDR3 is 17 amino acids. V lost 1 base and J lost 0, with 15 bases in between. Looked up from germline, CDR1 is GTSNPN and CDR2 is SVGIG (reference sequence). CDR3 loop: CAWSGSDGQATNEKLFF. DNA of the CDR3: TGTGCCTGGAGTGGGTCTGACGGACAAGCAACTAATGAAAAACTGTTTTTT.

This clone was seen a handful of times. This chain joins TRBV25-1 and TRBJ2-3, with 7 bases identical to TRBD1. The CDR3 has 15 residues. V shed 6 bases, J shed 2 bases, and the junction held 8 bases outside the gene matches. Germline V lookup: CDR1 MGHDK, CDR2 SYGVNS. As DNA, the CDR3 is TGTGCCAGCAGCCAGACAGGGTTTCCCACAGATACGCAGTATTTT. This sequence encodes CASSQTGFPTDTQYF. Variable domain in full (rest from reference TRBV25-1 and TRBJ2-3): EADIYQTPRYLVIGTGKKITLECSQTMGHDKMYWYQQDPGMELHLIHYSYGVNSTEKGDLSSESTVSRIRTEHFPLTLESARPSHTSQYLCASSQTGFPTDTQYFGPGTRLTVL.

This chain uses TRBV4-2 with TRBJ2-3; a weak D match, TRBD2 (5 bases). Germline assignment: CDR1 LGHNA and CDR2 YNFKEQ. Trimming took off 5 bases at V and 0 bases at J, with 9 bases between the two ends. The CDR3 has 14 residues. The CDR3 DNA follows: TGTGCCAGCAGCGCGACTACTAGCACAGATACGCAGTATTTT. This sequence encodes CASSATTSTDTQYF.

The chain links TRBV29-1 to TRBJ2-7; D is unclear. The length of the CDR3 is 12 residues. Looked up from germline, CDR1 is SQVTM and CDR2 is ANQGSEA. V lost 1 base to trimming and J lost 4 bases, with 8 bases between them. The CDR3 region has the DNA TGCAGCGTTGAAGGCCACGAGTACGAGCAGTACTTC. Translated, it gives CSVEGHEYEQYF.

The V call is TRBV29-1, the J call TRBJ1-1; possible D gene TRBD1, 5 bases. Trimming stripped 4 bases from V and 5 bases from J, with 17 bases between. Germline V gene lookup returns CDR1 SQVTM and CDR2 ANQGSEA. This CDR3 comprises 14 residues. The CDR3 DNA reads TGCAGCGTTGGCCCCCAAGGGACGGGGACTGAAGCTTTCTTT. Encoded protein: CSVGPQGTGTEAFF.

This chain connects TRBV11-2 to TRBJ1-2; the D is unclear. V lost 0 bases to trimming and J lost 2 bases, with 7 bases between them. Per the germline V gene, CDR1 is SGHAT and CDR2 is FQNNGV. The CDR3 spans 14 residues. In DNA, the CDR3 is TGTGCCAGCAGCTTAGATCAGACAAACTATGGCTACACCTTC. It translates to CASSLDQTNYGYTF.

This clone was seen a handful of times. This chain joins TRBV6-6 and TRBJ2-7, with TRBD2 matching 7 bases. V gave up 6 bases and J gave up 5 bases; unmatched junction bases: 16. Germline V gene sequence: CDR1 MNHNY, CDR2 SVGAGI (reference sequence). The CDR3 consists of 16 residues. In nucleotides, the CDR3 is TGTGCCAGCAGACAACCCCGTGTTTCGGGAGGCGACGAGCAGTACTTC. This codes for CASRQPRVSGGDEQYF.

A few counts support this clone. The chain links TRBV1 to TRBJ2-7. TRBV1 constitutes a pseudogene. The CDR3 length is 18 residues. CDR3 residues: CTSSQDHGVGETSYEQYF. The CDR3, as DNA: TGCACCAGCAGCCAAGATCACGGGGTAGGGGAGACGTCCTACGAGCAGTACTTC.

Only a few counts were recorded for this clone. The same CDR3 also results from other DNA sequences found in this sample. The V and J genes are TRBV7-2 and TRBJ1-2; 9 nucleotides match TRBD1. The CDR3 totals 13 residues. V was clipped by 6 bases and J by 2 bases; unmatched bases: 1. Germline loops: CDR1 SGHTA, CDR2 FQGNSA. CDR3 in amino acids: CASRGQGNYGYTF. The CDR3 DNA reads TGTGCCAGCAGGGGACAGGGAAACTATGGCTACACCTTC.

The CDR3 DNA reads as TGCGCCAGCAGCCAAGTGGCGGGCTATCAGCCCCAGCATTTT. Protein: CASSQVAGYQPQHF. The V gene is TRBV4-3, the J gene TRBJ1-5; D is unresolved. The CDR3 consists of 14 residues. Per the germline V gene, CDR1 is LGHNA and CDR2 is YSLEER. V was clipped by 1 base and J by 5 bases, with 9 bases between them.